The following is a T cell receptor (beta chain) sequence with its context. These data come from a study of radiotherapy plus CTLA-4 blockade in lung cancer. The CDR3 spans 12 residues. Germline CDR1 is SGHNT and CDR2 is YYREEE (reference sequence). Trimming took off 4 bases at V and 6 bases at J, with 11 bases between the two ends. Sequencing was performed with immunoSEQ multiplex PCR; in TCRdb, only in-frame clones are kept and a portion is missing. In the table there are 56,000 or so clones, more than 60% of which are singletons. The TCR comes from a human donor with non-small cell lung cancer who had a partial response to radiotherapy plus ipilimumab. The V gene is TRBV5-4, the J gene TRBJ2-7, with a tentative D call TRBD1 (6 bases). The sequencing here drew on peripheral blood, taken from a patient treated with radiotherapy plus ipilimumab. In DNA, the CDR3 is TGTGCCAGCAGCAGCAGGGGATCCGAGCAGTACTTC. Protein: CASSSRGSEQYF.